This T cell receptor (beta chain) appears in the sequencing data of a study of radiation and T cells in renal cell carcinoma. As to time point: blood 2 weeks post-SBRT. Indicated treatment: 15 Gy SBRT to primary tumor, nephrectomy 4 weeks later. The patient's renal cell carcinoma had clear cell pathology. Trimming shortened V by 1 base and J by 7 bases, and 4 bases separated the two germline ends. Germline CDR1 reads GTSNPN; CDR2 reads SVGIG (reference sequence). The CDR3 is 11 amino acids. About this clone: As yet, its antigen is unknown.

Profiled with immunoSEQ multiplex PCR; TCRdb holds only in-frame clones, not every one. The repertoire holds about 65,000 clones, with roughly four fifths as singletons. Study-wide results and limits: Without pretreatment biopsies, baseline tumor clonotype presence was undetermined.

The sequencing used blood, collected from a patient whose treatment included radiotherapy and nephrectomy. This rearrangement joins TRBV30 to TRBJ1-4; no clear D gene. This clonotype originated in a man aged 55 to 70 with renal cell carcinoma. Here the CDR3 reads CAWSDVEKLFF. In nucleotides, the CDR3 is TGTGCCTGGAGTGATGTTGAAAAACTGTTTTTT.